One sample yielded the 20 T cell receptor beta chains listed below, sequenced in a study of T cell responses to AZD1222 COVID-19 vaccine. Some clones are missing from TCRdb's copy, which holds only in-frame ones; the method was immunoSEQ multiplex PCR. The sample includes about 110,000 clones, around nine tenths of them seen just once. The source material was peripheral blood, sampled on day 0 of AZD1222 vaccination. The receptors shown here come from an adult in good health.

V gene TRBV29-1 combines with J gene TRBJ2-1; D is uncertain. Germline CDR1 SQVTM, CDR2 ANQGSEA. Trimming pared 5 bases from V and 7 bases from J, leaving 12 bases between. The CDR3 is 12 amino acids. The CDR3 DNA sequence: TGCAGCGTTAATTGGCAGCAAAATGAGCAGTTCTTC. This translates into CSVNWQQNEQFF.

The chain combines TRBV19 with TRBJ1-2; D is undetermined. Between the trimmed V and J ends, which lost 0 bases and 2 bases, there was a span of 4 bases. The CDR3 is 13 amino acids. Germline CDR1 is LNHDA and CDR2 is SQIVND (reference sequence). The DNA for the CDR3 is TGTGCCAGTAGTATAGACGGCAACTATGGCTACACCTTC. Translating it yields CASSIDGNYGYTF.

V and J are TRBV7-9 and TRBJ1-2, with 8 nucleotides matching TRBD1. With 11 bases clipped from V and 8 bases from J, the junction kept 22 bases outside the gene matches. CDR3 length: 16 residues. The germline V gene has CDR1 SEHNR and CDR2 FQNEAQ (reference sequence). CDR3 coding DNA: TGTGCCTCCCCTCTTTTGGACAGGGCGGGGACGATCGGCTACACCTTC. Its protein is CASPLLDRAGTIGYTF.

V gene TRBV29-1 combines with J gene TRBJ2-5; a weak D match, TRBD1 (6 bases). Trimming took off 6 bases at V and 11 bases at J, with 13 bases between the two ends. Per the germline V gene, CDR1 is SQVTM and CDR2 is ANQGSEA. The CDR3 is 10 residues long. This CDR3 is CSVQKQGQYF. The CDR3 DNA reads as TGCAGCGTGCAAAAACAGGGACAGTACTTC.

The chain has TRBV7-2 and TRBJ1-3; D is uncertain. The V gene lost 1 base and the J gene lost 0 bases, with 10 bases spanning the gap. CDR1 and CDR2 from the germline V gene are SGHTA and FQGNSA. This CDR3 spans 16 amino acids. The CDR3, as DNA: TGTGCCAGCAGCTTAGGCGCGACCCTCTCTGGAAACACCATATATTTT. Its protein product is CASSLGATLSGNTIYF. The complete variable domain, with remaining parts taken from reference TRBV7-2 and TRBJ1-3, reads GAGVSQSPSNKVTEKGKDVELRCDPISGHTALYWYRQSLGQGLEFLIYFQGNSAPDKSGLPSDRFSAERTGGSVSTLTIQRTQQEDSAVYLCASSLGATLSGNTIYFGEGSWLTVV.

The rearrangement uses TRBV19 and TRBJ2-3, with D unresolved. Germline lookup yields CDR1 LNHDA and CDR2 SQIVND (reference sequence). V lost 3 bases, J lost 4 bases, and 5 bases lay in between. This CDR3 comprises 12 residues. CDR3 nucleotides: TGTGCCAGTAGTATCGTGGCAGATACGCAGTATTTT. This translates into CASSIVADTQYF.

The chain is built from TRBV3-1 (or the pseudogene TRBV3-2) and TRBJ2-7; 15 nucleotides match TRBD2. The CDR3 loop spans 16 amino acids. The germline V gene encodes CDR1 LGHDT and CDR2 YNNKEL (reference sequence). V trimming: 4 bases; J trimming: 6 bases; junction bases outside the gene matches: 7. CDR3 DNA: TGTGCCAGCAGCCTCGGACTAGCGGGGGGGCCTAGCGAGCAGTACTTC. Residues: CASSLGLAGGPSEQYF.

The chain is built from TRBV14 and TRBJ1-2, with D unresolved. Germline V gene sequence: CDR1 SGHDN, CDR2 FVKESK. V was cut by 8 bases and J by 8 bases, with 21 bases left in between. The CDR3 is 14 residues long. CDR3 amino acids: CASGRANIPSGYTF. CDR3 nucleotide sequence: TGTGCCAGCGGTAGGGCCAACATCCCCTCCGGCTACACCTTC.

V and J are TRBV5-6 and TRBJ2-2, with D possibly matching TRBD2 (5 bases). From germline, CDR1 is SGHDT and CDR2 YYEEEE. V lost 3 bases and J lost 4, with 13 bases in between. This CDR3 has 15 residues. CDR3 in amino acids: CASSSLRAGTGELFF. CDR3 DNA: TGTGCCAGCAGCTCCCTCCGCGCGGGCACCGGGGAGCTGTTTTTT.

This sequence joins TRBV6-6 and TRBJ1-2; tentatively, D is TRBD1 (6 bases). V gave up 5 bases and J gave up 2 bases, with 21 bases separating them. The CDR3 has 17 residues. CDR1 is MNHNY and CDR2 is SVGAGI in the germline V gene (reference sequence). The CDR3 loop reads CASSPGGQGTGNYGYTF. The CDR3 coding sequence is TGTGCCAGCAGTCCTGGGGGGCAGGGAACGGGAAACTATGGCTACACCTTC.

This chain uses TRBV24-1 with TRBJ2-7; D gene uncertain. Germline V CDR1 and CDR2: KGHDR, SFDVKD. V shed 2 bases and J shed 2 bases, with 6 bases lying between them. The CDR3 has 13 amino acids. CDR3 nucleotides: TGTGCCACCAGTGATTGGGTCCCCTACGAGCAGTACTTC. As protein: CATSDWVPYEQYF.

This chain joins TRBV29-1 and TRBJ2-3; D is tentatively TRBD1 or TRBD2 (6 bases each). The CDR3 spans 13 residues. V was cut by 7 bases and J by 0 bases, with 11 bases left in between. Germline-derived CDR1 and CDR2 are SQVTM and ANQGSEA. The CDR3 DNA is TGCAGCGCCTGGGGGGCCAGCACAGATACGCAGTATTTT. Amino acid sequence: CSAWGASTDTQYF.

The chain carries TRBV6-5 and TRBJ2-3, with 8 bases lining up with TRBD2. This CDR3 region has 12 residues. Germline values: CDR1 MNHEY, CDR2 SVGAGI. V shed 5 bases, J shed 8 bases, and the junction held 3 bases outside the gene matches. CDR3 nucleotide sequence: TGTGCCAGCAGTAATGCGGGGGGTACGCAGTATTTT. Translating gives CASSNAGGTQYF.

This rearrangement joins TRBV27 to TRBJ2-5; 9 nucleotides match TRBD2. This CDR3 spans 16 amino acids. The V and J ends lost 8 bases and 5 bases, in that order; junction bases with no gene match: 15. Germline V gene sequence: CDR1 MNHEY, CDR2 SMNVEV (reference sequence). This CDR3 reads CASRALAGPLKETQYF. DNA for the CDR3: TGTGCCAGCCGAGCACTAGCGGGCCCACTAAAGGAGACCCAGTACTTC.

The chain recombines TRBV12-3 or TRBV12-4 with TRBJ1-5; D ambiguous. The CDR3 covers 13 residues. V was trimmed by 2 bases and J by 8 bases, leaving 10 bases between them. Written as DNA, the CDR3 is TGTGCCAGCAGTTTAACCCCTGGAGAGCCCCAGCATTTT. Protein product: CASSLTPGEPQHF.

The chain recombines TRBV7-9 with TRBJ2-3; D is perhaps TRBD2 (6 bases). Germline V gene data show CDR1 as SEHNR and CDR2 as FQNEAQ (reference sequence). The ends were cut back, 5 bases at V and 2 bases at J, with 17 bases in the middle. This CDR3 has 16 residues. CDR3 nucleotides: TGTGCCAGCAGCGGGGACCCTCTGCGGGACACAGATACGCAGTATTTT. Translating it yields CASSGDPLRDTDTQYF.

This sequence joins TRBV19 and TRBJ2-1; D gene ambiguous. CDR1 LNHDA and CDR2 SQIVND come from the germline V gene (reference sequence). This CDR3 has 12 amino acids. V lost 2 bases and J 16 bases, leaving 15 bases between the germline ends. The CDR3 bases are TGTGCCAGTAGTATACTTGGGAAGCCAATATTCTTC. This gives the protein CASSILGKPIFF. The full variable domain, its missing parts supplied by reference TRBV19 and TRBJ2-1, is DGGITQSPKYLFRKEGQNVTLSCEQNLNHDAMYWYRQDPGQGLRLIYYSQIVNDFQKGDIAEGYSVSREKKESFPLTVTSAQKNPTAFYLCASSILGKPIFFGPGTRLTVL.

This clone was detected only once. The CDR3, as DNA: TGTGCCAGCAGCTTGGCGGCTCGGGGGACAGGGGCTGGCAATGAGCAGTTCTTC. It yields the protein CASSLAARGTGAGNEQFF. The chain is built from TRBV5-4 and TRBJ2-1; 10 bases align to TRBD1. Germline V CDR1 and CDR2: SGHNT, YYREEE (reference sequence). The CDR3 consists of 18 residues. The junction had 12 bases not matched to a gene; V was cut back by 0 bases and J by 6 bases.

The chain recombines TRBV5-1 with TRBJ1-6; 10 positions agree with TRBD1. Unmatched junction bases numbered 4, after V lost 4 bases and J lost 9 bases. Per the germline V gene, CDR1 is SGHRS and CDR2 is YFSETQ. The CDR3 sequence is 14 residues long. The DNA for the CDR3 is TGCGCCAGCAGCGGGGGACAGGGGAGTTCACCCCTCCACTTT. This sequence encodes CASSGGQGSSPLHF.

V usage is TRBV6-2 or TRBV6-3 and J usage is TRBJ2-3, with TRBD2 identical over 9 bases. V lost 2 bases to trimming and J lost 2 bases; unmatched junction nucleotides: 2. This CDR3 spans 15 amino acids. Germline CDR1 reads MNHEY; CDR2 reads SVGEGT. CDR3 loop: CASSYAGGVTDTQYF. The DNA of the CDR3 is TGTGCCAGCAGTTACGCGGGGGGGGTCACAGATACGCAGTATTTT.